The 7 T cell receptor beta chains below all came from one sample that was sequenced in a study of T cell responses to AZD1222 COVID-19 vaccine. This table comes from immunoSEQ multiplex PCR, and its TCRdb copy is limited to in-frame clones, with some not included. The sample records 55,000 to 90,000 clones, 82% being singletons. Sequencing was performed on peripheral blood, taken on day 0 of AZD1222 vaccination. The source is an adult in good health.

The chain is built from TRBV14 and TRBJ1-2; the match to TRBD1 covers 8 bases. This CDR3 is built from 17 residues. The germline V gene encodes CDR1 SGHDN and CDR2 FVKESK. V lost 2 bases to trimming and J lost 4 bases; unmatched junction nucleotides: 12. CDR3 nucleotides: TGTGCCAGCAGCCAAATCGCCGGGACAGGAATCTCCTATGGCTACACCTTC. Its protein product is CASSQIAGTGISYGYTF.

The gene calls are TRBV7-9 and TRBJ2-7, with D maybe TRBD1 (6 bases). This CDR3 spans 15 amino acids. The germline V and J ends were trimmed by 5 bases and 5 bases, with 19 bases remaining between them. The germline CDR1 and CDR2 sequences are SEHNR and FQNEAQ (reference sequence). The CDR3 region has the DNA TGTGCCAGCAGCCCTGGACAGCCGTTCAACAACGAGCAGTACTTC. Protein: CASSPGQPFNNEQYF.

The rearrangement links TRBV19 to TRBJ2-3; 7 bases agree with TRBD1. The length of the CDR3 is 17 residues. Germline V CDR1 and CDR2: LNHDA, SQIVND (reference sequence). J was trimmed by 2 bases and V by 4 bases; bases with no gene match: 12. CDR3 sequence reads: CASSTNPGQPLTDTQYF. The CDR3 DNA reads as TGTGCCAGTAGTACAAATCCGGGACAGCCCCTCACAGATACGCAGTATTTT.

The chain combines TRBV12-3 or TRBV12-4 with TRBJ1-2; D gene uncertain. The V and J ends lost 2 bases and 8 bases respectively, with 12 bases between them. The CDR3 spans 13 residues. CDR3 DNA: TGTGCCAGCAGTTTAAATAGCATGGACGGCTACACCTTC. Translated: CASSLNSMDGYTF.

The chain recombines TRBV27 with TRBJ2-3, with 8 bases aligning to TRBD1. Per germline, CDR1 MNHEY and CDR2 SMNVEV (reference sequence). Trimming took 7 bases from V and 0 from J; bases not matched to a gene: 12. The CDR3 is made up of 17 amino acids. The DNA of the CDR3 is TGTGCCAGCATGAGAGGCCCGACAGGGGCTAGCACAGATACGCAGTATTTT. It yields the protein CASMRGPTGASTDTQYF.

CDR3 region: CASSVLRGLEQYF. As DNA, the CDR3 is TGTGCCAGCAGCGTTCTCAGGGGGCTAGAGCAGTACTTC. V and J are TRBV7-3 and TRBJ2-7; 8 nucleotides match TRBD1. The germline V gene has CDR1 SGHTA and CDR2 FQGTGA. V gave up 5 bases and J gave up 7 bases; unmatched junction bases: 7. The CDR3 has 13 residues.

This clone has only one observation. V and J are TRBV7-2 and TRBJ1-2, with 8 bases fitting TRBD1. The CDR3 contains 15 residues. The V gene's germline CDR1 is SGHTA and CDR2 FQGNSA. Germline trimming cut 3 bases from V and 2 bases from J; bases unmatched to any gene: 5. The CDR3 coding sequence is TGTGCCAGCAGCTTTGGGACAGGACCCAACTATGGCTACACCTTC. Translated: CASSFGTGPNYGYTF.